This T cell receptor (beta chain) stems from a study of post-analysis software for immune sequencing data. Overall study: The patients showed relapsing-remitting, secondary progressive and progressive-relapsing multiple sclerosis courses. Whole-study results and caveats: When compared against controls, multiple sclerosis patients showed significantly lower normalized Chao1 diversity. By F measure, strong co-clustering occurred among samples prepared in the same batch. The five TRBV segments detected at higher frequency in patients than in controls included TRBV5-6, TRBV5-1 and TRBV20-1.

About this clonotype: Its antigen remains unidentified.

Each TCR beta cDNA library carried unique molecular identifiers. TCRdb called the PCR reads again in MiXCR, with one record for every CDR3 protein. The table includes about 430,000 distinct CDR3 sequences, 39% detected once. Germline V lookup: CDR1 MDHEN, CDR2 SYDVKM. V shed 8 bases and J 3 bases; nucleotides not matched to a gene: 8. The length of the CDR3 is 14 residues. Sequenced input: blood. This clonotype originated in a girl aged 2 to 9 with multiple sclerosis. V gene TRBV28 combines with J gene TRBJ2-7, with 9 positions matching TRBD1. The CDR3 region is CASVDRGKGYEQYF. DNA for the CDR3: TGTGCCAGCGTGGACAGGGGCAAGGGCTACGAGCAGTACTTC.